The clone carrying this T cell receptor (beta chain) occurred a few times. What it recognizes is unknown. Assay used: immunoSEQ multiplex PCR; TCRdb lists only in-frame clones, some missing. The sample holds approximately 2,600 clones; about a quarter are singletons and the top ten take less than 9.5%. The data originate from a study of T cells in localized non-small cell lung cancer. Study-wide points: For the top 100 tumor clones, a median about 62 also appeared in adjacent lung.

The CDR3 contains 13 residues. V gave up 0 bases and J gave up 8 bases, with 10 bases separating them. Germline CDR1 reads LNHDA; CDR2 reads SQIVND (reference sequence). The rearrangement uses TRBV19 and TRBJ1-1; no clear D. The sequences come from lung tumor tissue, collected before any cancer treatment. The source of this sequence is a woman aged 40-69 years with stage I lung adenocarcinoma. The CDR3, as DNA: TGTGCCAGTAGTATAGATCCCCCGGGAGAAGCTTTCTTT. This gives the protein CASSIDPPGEAFF.